Reported below is one TCR beta chain. This sample stems from a study of T cells in tumors after PD-1 blockade. Study as a whole: Either cemiplimab 350 mg every 2 weeks or pembrolizumab 200 mg every 3 weeks was given. Daily vismodegib 150 mg continued in a subset of anti-PD-1-treated patients. On average, peripheral blood gave more than 100,000 TCR templates and under 45,000 unique clonotypes.

This CDR3 comprises 15 residues. V lost 4 bases and J 1 base, leaving 13 bases between the germline ends. The germline V gene has CDR1 LGHNA and CDR2 YSLEER. Produced via immunoSEQ multiplex PCR; TCRdb's table is partial and in-frame only. The data contain about 34,000 clones, 73% of them singletons. V gene TRBV4-3 combines with J gene TRBJ1-1; D call uncertain. The specimen comprised PBMCs, sampled after anti-PD-1 treatment. The clonotype originates from a human donor with basal cell carcinoma. CDR3 coding DNA: TGCGCCAGCAGCCTAGATCGTTCAGAGAACACTGAAGCTTTCTTT. Protein product: CASSLDRSENTEAFF.